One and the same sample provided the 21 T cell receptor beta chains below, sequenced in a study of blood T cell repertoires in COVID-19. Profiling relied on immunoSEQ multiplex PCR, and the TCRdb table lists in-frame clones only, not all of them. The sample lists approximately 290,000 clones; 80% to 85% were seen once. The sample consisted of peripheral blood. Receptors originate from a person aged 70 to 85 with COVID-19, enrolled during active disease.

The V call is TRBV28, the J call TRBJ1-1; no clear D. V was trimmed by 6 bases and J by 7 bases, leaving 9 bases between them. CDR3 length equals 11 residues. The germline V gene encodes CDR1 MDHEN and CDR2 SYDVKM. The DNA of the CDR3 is TGTGCCAGCAGGGGCTTGGGTGAAGCTTTCTTT. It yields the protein CASRGLGEAFF. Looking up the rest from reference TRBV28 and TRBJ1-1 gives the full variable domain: DVKVTQSSRYLVKRTGEKVFLECVQDMDHENMFWYRQDPGLGLRLIYFSYDVKMKEKGDIPEGYSVSREKKERFSLILESASTNQTSMYLCASRGLGEAFFGQGTRLTVV.

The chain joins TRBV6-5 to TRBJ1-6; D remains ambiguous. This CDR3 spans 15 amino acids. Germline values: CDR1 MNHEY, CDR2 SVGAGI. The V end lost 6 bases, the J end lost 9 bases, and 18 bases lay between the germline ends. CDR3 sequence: CASSHARGVSSPLHF. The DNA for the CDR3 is TGTGCCAGCAGCCACGCCCGGGGTGTGAGTTCACCCCTCCACTTT.

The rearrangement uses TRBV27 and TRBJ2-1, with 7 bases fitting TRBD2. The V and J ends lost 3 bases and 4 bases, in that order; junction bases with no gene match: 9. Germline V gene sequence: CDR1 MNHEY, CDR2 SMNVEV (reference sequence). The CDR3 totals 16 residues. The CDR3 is CASSLGGGSLYNEQFF. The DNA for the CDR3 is TGTGCCAGCAGTTTGGGCGGGGGATCCCTATACAATGAGCAGTTCTTC.

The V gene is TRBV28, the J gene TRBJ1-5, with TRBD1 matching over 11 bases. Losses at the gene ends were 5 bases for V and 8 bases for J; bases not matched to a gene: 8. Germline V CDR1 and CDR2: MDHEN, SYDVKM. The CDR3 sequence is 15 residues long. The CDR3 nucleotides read TGTGCCAGCAGTCCGGGACAGGGGGGTCGGGAGCCCCAGCATTTT. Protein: CASSPGQGGREPQHF.

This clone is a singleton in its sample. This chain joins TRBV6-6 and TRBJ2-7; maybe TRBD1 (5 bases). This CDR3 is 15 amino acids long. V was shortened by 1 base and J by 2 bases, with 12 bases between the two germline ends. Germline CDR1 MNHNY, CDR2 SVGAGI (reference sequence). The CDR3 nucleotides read TGTGCCAGCAGTTACTTTCTGACAGAGCCCTACGAGCAGTACTTC. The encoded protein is CASSYFLTEPYEQYF.

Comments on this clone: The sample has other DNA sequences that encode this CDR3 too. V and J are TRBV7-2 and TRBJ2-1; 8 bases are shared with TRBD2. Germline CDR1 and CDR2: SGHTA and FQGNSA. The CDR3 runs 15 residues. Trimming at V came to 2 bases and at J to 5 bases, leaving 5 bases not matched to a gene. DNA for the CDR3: TGTGCCAGCAGCTTATTCCGCGGGGGGAACAATGAGCAGTTCTTC. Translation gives CASSLFRGGNNEQFF.

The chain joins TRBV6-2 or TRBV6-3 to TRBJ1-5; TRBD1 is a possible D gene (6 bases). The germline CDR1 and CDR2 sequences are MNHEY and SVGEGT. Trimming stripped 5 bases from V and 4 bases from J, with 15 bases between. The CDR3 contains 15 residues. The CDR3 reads CASSRIFRGNQPQHF. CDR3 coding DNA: TGTGCCAGCAGTAGAATCTTCAGGGGTAATCAGCCCCAGCATTTT.

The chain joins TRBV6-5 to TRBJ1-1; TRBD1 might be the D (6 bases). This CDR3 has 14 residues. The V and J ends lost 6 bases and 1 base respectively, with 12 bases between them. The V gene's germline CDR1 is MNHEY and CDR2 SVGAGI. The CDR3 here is CASSLRTANTEAFF. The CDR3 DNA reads TGTGCCAGCAGCCTACGGACAGCGAACACTGAAGCTTTCTTT.

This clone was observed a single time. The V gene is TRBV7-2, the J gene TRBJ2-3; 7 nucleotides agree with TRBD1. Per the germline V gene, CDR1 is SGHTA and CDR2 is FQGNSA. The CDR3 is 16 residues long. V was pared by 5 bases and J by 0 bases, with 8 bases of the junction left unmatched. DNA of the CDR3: TGTGCCAGCAGCCTAACCGGGACAGAAAGCACAGATACGCAGTATTTT. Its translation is CASSLTGTESTDTQYF. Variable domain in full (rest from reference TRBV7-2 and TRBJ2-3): GAGVSQSPSNKVTEKGKDVELRCDPISGHTALYWYRQSLGQGLEFLIYFQGNSAPDKSGLPSDRFSAERTGGSVSTLTIQRTQQEDSAVYLCASSLTGTESTDTQYFGPGTRLTVL.

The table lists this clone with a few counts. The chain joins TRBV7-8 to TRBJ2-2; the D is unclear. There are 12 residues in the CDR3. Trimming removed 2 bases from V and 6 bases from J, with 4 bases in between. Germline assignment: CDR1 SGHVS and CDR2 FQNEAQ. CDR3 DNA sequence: TGTGCCAGCAGCTTACATGCCGGGGAGCTGTTTTTT. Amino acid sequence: CASSLHAGELFF.

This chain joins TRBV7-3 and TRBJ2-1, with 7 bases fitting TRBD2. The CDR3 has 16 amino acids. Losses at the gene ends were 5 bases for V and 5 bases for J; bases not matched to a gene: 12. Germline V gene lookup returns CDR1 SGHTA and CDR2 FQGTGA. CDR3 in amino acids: CASSQTPWGGDNEQFF. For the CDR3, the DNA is TGTGCCAGCAGCCAGACGCCGTGGGGGGGTGACAATGAGCAGTTCTTC.

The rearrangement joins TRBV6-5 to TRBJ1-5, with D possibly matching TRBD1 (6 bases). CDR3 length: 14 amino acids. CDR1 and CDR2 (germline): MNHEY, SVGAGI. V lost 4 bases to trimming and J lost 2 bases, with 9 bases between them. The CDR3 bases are TGTGCCAGCAGTTTAGGGGGTCGCAATCAGCCCCAGCATTTT. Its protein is CASSLGGRNQPQHF.

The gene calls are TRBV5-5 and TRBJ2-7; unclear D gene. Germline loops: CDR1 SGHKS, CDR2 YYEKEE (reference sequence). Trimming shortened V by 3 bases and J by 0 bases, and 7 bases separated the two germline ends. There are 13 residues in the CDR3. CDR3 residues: CASSSPGSYEQYF. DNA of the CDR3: TGTGCCAGCAGCTCCCCCGGCTCCTACGAGCAGTACTTC.

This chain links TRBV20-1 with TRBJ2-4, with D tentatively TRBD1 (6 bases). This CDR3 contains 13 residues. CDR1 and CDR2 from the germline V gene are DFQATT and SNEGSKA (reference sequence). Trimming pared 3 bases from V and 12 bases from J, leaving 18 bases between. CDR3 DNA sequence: TGCAGTGCTAGTATTACAGGGAGTAAGAGTCAGTACTTC. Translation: CSASITGSKSQYF.

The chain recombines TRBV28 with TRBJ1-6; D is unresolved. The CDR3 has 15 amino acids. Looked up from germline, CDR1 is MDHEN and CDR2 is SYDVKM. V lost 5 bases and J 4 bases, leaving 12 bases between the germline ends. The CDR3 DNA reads TGTGCCAGCAGTCCCCCCGGCAGGTATAATTCACCCCTCCACTTT. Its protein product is CASSPPGRYNSPLHF.

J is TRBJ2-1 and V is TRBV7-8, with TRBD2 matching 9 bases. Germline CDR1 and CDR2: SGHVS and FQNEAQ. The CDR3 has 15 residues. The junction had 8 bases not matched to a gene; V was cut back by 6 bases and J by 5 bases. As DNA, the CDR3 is TGTGCCAGCAGAGTTAGCGGGAGCACGCACAATGAGCAGTTCTTC. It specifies CASRVSGSTHNEQFF.

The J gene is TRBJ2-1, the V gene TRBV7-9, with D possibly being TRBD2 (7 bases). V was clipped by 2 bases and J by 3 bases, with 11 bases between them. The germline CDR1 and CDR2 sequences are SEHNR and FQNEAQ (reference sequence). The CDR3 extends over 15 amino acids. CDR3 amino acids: CASSLTGGYYNEQFF. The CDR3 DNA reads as TGTGCCAGCAGCTTAACGGGGGGCTACTACAATGAGCAGTTCTTC.

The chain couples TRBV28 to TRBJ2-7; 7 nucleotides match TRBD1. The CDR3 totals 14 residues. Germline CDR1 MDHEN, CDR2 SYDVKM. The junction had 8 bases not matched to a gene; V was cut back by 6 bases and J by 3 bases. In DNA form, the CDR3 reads TGTGCCAGCAGACTACCGGGACAGCTCTACGAGCAGTACTTC. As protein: CASRLPGQLYEQYF.

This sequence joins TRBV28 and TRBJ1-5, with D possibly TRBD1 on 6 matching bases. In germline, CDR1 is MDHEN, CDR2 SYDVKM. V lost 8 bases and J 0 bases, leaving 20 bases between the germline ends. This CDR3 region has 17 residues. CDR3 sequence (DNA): TGTGCCAGCCTGACCGGACAGTCTATTTATAGCAATCAGCCCCAGCATTTT. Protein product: CASLTGQSIYSNQPQHF.

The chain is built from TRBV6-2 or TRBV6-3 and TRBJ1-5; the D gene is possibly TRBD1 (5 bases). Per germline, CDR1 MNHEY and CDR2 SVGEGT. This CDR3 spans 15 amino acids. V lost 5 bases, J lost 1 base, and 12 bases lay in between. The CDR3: CASSRGRASNQPQHF. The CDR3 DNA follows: TGTGCCAGCAGTCGTGGCAGGGCGAGCAATCAGCCCCAGCATTTT.

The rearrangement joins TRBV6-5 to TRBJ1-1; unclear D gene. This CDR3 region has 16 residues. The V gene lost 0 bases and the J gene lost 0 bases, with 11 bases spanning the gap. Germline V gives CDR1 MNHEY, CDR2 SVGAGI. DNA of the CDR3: TGTGCCAGCAGTTACTCGTTTCTGGAGATGAACACTGAAGCTTTCTTT. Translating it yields CASSYSFLEMNTEAFF.